This TCR beta chain came from a study of PD-L1 blockade in urothelial cancer. In the study overall: Patients with male sex and bladder-origin urothelial cancer accounted for about 85% of the 29 enrolled. At 3 weeks after treatment start (second dose) and again at 6 weeks, blood was analyzed.

The method was immunoSEQ multiplex PCR; TCRdb's version includes in-frame clones alone and lacks a portion of them. Of tens of thousands of clones detected, more than 80% appear once; the ten largest clones hold roughly 1.3%. The time point: pretreatment peripheral blood. Anywhere from 1 to 8 samples came from each patient, spanning pretreatment and on-treatment. CDR1 and CDR2 (germline): SGHDT, YYEEEE. V lost 5 bases and J lost 5; bases outside the gene matches: 6. The CDR3 covers 13 residues. The TCR was taken from a man aged 50 to 60 with urothelial cancer. The rearrangement uses TRBV5-6 and TRBJ1-2; 7 nucleotides line up with TRBD1. The sequences come from PBMCs, collected around atezolizumab (anti-PD-L1) treatment. CDR3 sequence (DNA): TGTGCCAGCAGGCGAGACAGGGTATATGGCTACACCTTC. Translating gives CASRRDRVYGYTF. Drawing the rest from reference TRBV5-6 and TRBJ1-2, the complete variable domain is DAGVTQSPTHLIKTRGQQVTLRCSPKSGHDTVSWYQQALGQGPQFIFQYYEEEERQRGNFPDRFSGHQFPNYSSELNVNALLLGDSALYLCASRRDRVYGYTFGSGTRLTVV.